This T cell receptor (beta chain) came from a study of T cell repertoires in cytomegalovirus infection. Background on the study: From public TCR beta signatures came an indication of both CMV infection and matching HLA type.

TCRdb fed the reads into MiXCR, producing one record per CDR3 protein. This table holds around 190,000 distinct CDR3 sequences, under 15% found once. This clonotype came up a few times. The antigen is not known. Germline values: CDR1 GTSNPN, CDR2 SVGIG (reference sequence). The CDR3 is 15 residues long. The V end was cut by 0 bases, the J end by 0 bases, with 9 bases between. General study points: The cumulative frequency of public TCR beta families identified carriers of CMV plus the relevant HLA. HLA-C-restricted, CMV-specific TCR beta clonotypes were dominant ex vivo.

This rearrangement joins TRBV30 to TRBJ2-1, with D unresolved. This receptor was taken from a human donor in good health (CMV status not recorded). Some clones in this sample may be carry-over from other donors' samples. Material: PBMCs. CDR3: CAWSVRSGSYNEQFF. The DNA for the CDR3 is TGTGCCTGGAGTGTGAGGAGTGGCTCCTACAATGAGCAGTTCTTC. Variable domain in full (rest from reference TRBV30 and TRBJ2-1): SQTIHQWPATLVQPVGSPLSLECTVEGTSNPNLYWYRQAAGRGLQLLFYSVGIGQISSEVPQNLSASRPQDRQFILSSKKLLLSDSGFYLCAWSVRSGSYNEQFFGPGTRLTVL.